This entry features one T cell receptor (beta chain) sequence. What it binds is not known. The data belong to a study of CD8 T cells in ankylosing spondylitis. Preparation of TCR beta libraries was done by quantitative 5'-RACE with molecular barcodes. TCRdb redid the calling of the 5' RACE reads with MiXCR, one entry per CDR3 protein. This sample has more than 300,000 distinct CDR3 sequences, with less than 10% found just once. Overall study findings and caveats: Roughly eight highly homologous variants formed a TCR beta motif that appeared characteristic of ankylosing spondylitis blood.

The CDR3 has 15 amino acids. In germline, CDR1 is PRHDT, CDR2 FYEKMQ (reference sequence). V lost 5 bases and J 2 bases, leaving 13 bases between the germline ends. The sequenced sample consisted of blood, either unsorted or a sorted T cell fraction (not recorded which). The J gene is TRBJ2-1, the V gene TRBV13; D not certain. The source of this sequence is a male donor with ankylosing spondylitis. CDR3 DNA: TGTGCCAGCAGCCCGCCCCGACGCGCCTACAATGAGCAGTTCTTC. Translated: CASSPPRRAYNEQFF.